These 19 T cell receptor beta chains share one sample of origin, sequenced in a study of control samples from healthy donors and cancer patients. Method: immunoSEQ multiplex PCR; TCRdb's copy keeps in-frame clones and lacks some. This table holds 55,000 to 70,000 clones, 90% found once. Source material: PBMCs. All receptors come from a man aged 60 to 69 with colorectal cancer.

For this clone: This sample includes further DNA sequences coding for the same CDR3. The chain joins TRBV12-3 or TRBV12-4 to TRBJ2-5; 7 bases align to TRBD1. V shed 6 bases and J 5 bases; nucleotides not matched to a gene: 3. CDR3 length: 12 amino acids. CDR3 DNA sequence: TGTGCCAGCAGCCCCAGGGGGGAGACCCAGTACTTC. Its protein product is CASSPRGETQYF.

V usage is TRBV11-3 and J usage is TRBJ2-1; 9 bases are a match to TRBD1. This CDR3 contains 12 residues. V gave up 6 bases and J gave up 7 bases; unmatched junction bases: 1. The germline gives CDR1 SGHNT, CDR2 YENEEA. The CDR3 DNA sequence: TGTGCCAGCAGAGGACAGGGGAATGAGCAGTTCTTC. Its translation is CASRGQGNEQFF.

The CDR3 protein is CASSLPGANVLTF. CDR3 coding DNA: TGTGCCAGCAGCTTGCCTGGGGCCAACGTCCTGACTTTC. This chain uses TRBV11-2 with TRBJ2-6; D unclear. Germline V gene sequence: CDR1 SGHAT, CDR2 FQNNGV. This CDR3 contains 13 residues. V lost 3 bases and J 2 bases, leaving 2 bases between the germline ends.

CDR3 sequence (DNA): TGCGCCAGCAGCCATGTCCCAGGAGATACGCAGTATTTT. This codes for CASSHVPGDTQYF. The chain links TRBV4-1 to TRBJ2-3; unclear D gene. Germline loops: CDR1 MGHRA, CDR2 YSYEKL. The CDR3 totals 13 residues. Trimming took 3 bases from V and 5 from J, leaving 9 bases between them.

The chain combines TRBV19 with TRBJ1-5; D might be TRBD1 (6 bases). Germline V gene lookup returns CDR1 LNHDA and CDR2 SQIVND (reference sequence). Trimming stripped 3 bases from V and 7 bases from J, with 13 bases between. The CDR3 is 14 amino acids. CDR3: CASSIDRRIQPQHF. The CDR3 DNA reads TGTGCCAGTAGTATCGACAGGCGAATACAGCCCCAGCATTTT. Based on the CDR3 plus reference TRBV19 and TRBJ1-5, the full variable domain is DGGITQSPKYLFRKEGQNVTLSCEQNLNHDAMYWYRQDPGQGLRLIYYSQIVNDFQKGDIAEGYSVSREKKESFPLTVTSAQKNPTAFYLCASSIDRRIQPQHFGDGTRLSIL.

This clone was counted once. The CDR3 DNA sequence: TGTGCCAGCAGCTTAGAGGTGGTAGCGGGGGGTCGAATTAACACCGGGGAGCTGTTTTTT. Protein sequence: CASSLEVVAGGRINTGELFF. This chain uses TRBV7-8 with TRBJ2-2; 10 nucleotides match TRBD2. V dropped 1 base and J dropped 2; count of bases not matched to a gene: 13. This CDR3 has 20 amino acids. Looked up from germline, CDR1 is SGHVS and CDR2 is FQNEAQ. The full variable domain, in which reference TRBV7-8 and TRBJ2-2 provide the parts outside the CDR3, is GAGVSQSPRYKVAKRGQDVALRCDPISGHVSLFWYQQALGQGPEFLTYFQNEAQLDKSGLPSDRFFAERPEGSVSTLKIQRTQQEDSAVYLCASSLEVVAGGRINTGELFFGEGSRLTVL.

J is TRBJ1-4 and V is TRBV5-1; unclear D gene. Trimming shortened V by 0 bases and J by 4 bases, and 7 bases separated the two germline ends. The germline gives CDR1 SGHRS, CDR2 YFSETQ. The CDR3 covers 14 residues. CDR3 sequence (DNA): TGCGCCAGCAGCTTGGGGCAGCTTAATGAAAAACTGTTTTTT. It is translated as CASSLGQLNEKLFF.

This clone was detected once. The chain couples TRBV4-2 to TRBJ2-5, with 9 bases lining up with TRBD2. Germline V gives CDR1 LGHNA, CDR2 YNFKEQ. The CDR3 length is 15 residues. V shed 5 bases and J 2 bases; nucleotides not matched to a gene: 6. CDR3 sequence: CASSGGGELQETQYF. The CDR3 nucleotides are TGTGCCAGCAGCGGCGGGGGGGAACTTCAAGAGACCCAGTACTTC.

The gene calls are TRBV18 and TRBJ1-2; possibly TRBD1 for D (5 bases). Germline V gives CDR1 KGHSH, CDR2 LQKENI. The V gene lost 3 bases and the J gene lost 4 bases, with 18 bases spanning the gap. The CDR3 loop spans 16 amino acids. The CDR3: CASSPDRDGASYGYTF. Written as DNA, the CDR3 is TGTGCCAGCTCACCGGACCGGGACGGTGCTAGCTATGGCTACACCTTC.

The chain uses TRBV20-1 and TRBJ1-1, with no clear D. The CDR3 runs to 11 residues. Germline V gene data show CDR1 as DFQATT and CDR2 as SNEGSKA (reference sequence). The CDR3 sequence: CKGHKNTEAFF. DNA for the CDR3: TGCAAGGGCCACAAGAACACTGAAGCTTTCTTT.

V usage is TRBV18 and J usage is TRBJ1-1; D is ambiguous. Per the germline V gene, CDR1 is KGHSH and CDR2 is LQKENI. This CDR3 is built from 14 residues. Trimming removed 0 bases from V and 0 bases from J, with 5 bases in between. CDR3 in DNA: TGTGCCAGCTCACCACCTAGTGTGAACACTGAAGCTTTCTTT. Translation gives CASSPPSVNTEAFF.

The genes are TRBV7-9 and TRBJ2-1, with D perhaps matching TRBD1 (5 bases). The CDR3 sequence is 17 residues long. The V end lost 2 bases, the J end lost 0 bases, and 14 bases lay between the germline ends. Germline values: CDR1 SEHNR, CDR2 FQNEAQ (reference sequence). Here the CDR3 reads CASSLIDDGASYNEQFF. The CDR3 DNA sequence: TGTGCCAGCAGCTTAATCGACGATGGGGCCTCCTACAATGAGCAGTTCTTC.

The rearrangement uses TRBV9 and TRBJ2-5, with 7 bases that match TRBD1. V shed 2 bases and J 0 bases; nucleotides not matched to a gene: 10. CDR3 length: 17 residues. The germline V gene encodes CDR1 SGDLS and CDR2 YYNGEE. CDR3 sequence: CASSVSFSTGDQETQYF. CDR3 nucleotides: TGTGCCAGCAGCGTGTCGTTCTCAACAGGGGACCAAGAGACCCAGTACTTC.

This clone qualifies as medium-sized. The chain employs TRBV28 and TRBJ2-7; 7 nucleotides agree with TRBD1. The V gene's germline CDR1 is MDHEN and CDR2 SYDVKM. J gave up 5 bases and V 8 bases, and 9 bases lay outside the gene matches. The CDR3 is made up of 13 amino acids. The CDR3: CASVLQGRDEQYF. In DNA, the CDR3 is TGTGCCAGCGTGCTACAGGGGAGAGACGAGCAGTACTTC. The whole variable domain, remainder taken from reference TRBV28 and TRBJ2-7, is DVKVTQSSRYLVKRTGEKVFLECVQDMDHENMFWYRQDPGLGLRLIYFSYDVKMKEKGDIPEGYSVSREKKERFSLILESASTNQTSMYLCASVLQGRDEQYFGPGTRLTVT.

The rearrangement links TRBV29-1 to TRBJ2-1; no clear D. The CDR3 loop spans 13 amino acids. V lost 8 bases, J lost 0 bases, and 11 bases lay in between. In germline, CDR1 is SQVTM, CDR2 ANQGSEA. The CDR3 sequence: CSPGGDSYNEQFF. CDR3 bases: TGCAGCCCCGGTGGCGACTCCTACAATGAGCAGTTCTTC.

The CDR3 reads CASSLKGPQNEQFF. The CDR3 bases are TGCGCCAGCAGCTTAAAGGGGCCCCAGAATGAGCAGTTCTTC. This chain uses TRBV5-1 with TRBJ2-1; the D gene is possibly TRBD1 (5 bases). Germline V gene data show CDR1 as SGHRS and CDR2 as YFSETQ. This CDR3 region has 14 residues. V was clipped by 2 bases and J by 7 bases, with 13 bases between them.

The CDR3 DNA sequence: TGTGCCAGCAGCCCCGACAGATACACCGGGGAGCTGTTTTTT. This translates into CASSPDRYTGELFF. The chain has TRBV11-2 and TRBJ2-2, with D tentatively TRBD1 (5 bases). V was trimmed by 5 bases and J by 3 bases, leaving 10 bases between them. Germline CDR1 is SGHAT and CDR2 is FQNNGV. This CDR3 spans 14 amino acids.

The chain employs TRBV7-3 and TRBJ2-2; possibly TRBD2 for D (6 bases). This CDR3 region has 16 residues. Germline V gives CDR1 SGHTA, CDR2 FQGTGA. V lost 5 bases, J lost 0 bases, and 13 bases lay in between. The CDR3 spells CASSPRGSANTGELFF. The CDR3 nucleotides read TGTGCCAGCAGCCCTCGGGGGTCCGCGAACACCGGGGAGCTGTTTTTT.

The rearrangement links TRBV7-9 to TRBJ2-5; D is possibly TRBD2 (5 bases). Germline CDR1 SEHNR, CDR2 FQNEAQ (reference sequence). There are 11 residues in the CDR3. V shed 4 bases and J shed 5 bases, with 5 bases lying between them. In DNA form, the CDR3 reads TGTGCCAGCAGCTCGGGGGAGACCCAGTACTTC. Its protein is CASSSGETQYF.